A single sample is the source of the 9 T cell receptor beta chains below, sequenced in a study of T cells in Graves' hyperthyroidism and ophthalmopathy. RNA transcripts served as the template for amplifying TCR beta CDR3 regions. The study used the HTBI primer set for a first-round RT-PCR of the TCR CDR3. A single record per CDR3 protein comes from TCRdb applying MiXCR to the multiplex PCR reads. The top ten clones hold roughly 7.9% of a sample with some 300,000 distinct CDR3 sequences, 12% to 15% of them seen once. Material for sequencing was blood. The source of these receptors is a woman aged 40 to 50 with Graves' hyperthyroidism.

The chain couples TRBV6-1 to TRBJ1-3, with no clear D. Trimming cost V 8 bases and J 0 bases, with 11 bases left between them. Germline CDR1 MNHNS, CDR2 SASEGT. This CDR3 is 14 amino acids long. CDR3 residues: CASCEVLSGNTIYF. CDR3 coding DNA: TGTGCCAGCTGCGAGGTTCTCTCTGGAAACACCATATATTTT.

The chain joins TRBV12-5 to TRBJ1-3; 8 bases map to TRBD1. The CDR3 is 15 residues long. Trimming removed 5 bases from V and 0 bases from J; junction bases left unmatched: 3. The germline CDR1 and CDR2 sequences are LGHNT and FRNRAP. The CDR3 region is CASGEDRVSGNTIYF. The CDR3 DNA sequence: TGTGCTAGTGGTGAGGACAGGGTCTCTGGAAACACCATATATTTT.

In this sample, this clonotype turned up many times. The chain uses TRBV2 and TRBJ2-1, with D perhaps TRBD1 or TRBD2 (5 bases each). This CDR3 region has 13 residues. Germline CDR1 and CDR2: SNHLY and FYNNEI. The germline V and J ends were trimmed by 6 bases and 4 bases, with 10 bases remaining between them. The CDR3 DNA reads TGTGCCAGCAGGAGGGGTCGATACAATGAGCAGTTCTTC. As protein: CASRRGRYNEQFF.

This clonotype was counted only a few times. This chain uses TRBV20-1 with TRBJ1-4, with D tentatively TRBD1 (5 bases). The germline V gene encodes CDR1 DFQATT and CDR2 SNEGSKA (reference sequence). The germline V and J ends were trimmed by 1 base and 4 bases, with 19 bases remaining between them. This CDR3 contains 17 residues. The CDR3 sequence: CSARGPPGGTGNEKLFF. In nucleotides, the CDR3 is TGCAGTGCTAGAGGTCCTCCCGGAGGGACCGGTAATGAAAAACTGTTTTTT.

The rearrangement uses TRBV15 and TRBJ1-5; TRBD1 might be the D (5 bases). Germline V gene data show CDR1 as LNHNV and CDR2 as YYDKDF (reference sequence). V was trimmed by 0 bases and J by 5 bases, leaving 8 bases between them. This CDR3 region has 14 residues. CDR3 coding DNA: TGTGCCACCAGCAGAGATGGGGGGGATCAGCCCCAGCATTTT. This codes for CATSRDGGDQPQHF. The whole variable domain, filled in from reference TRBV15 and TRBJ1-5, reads DAMVIQNPRYQVTQFGKPVTLSCSQTLNHNVMYWYQQKSSQAPKLLFHYYDKDFNNEADTPDNFQSRRPNTSFCFLDIRSPGLGDTAMYLCATSRDGGDQPQHFGDGTRLSIL.

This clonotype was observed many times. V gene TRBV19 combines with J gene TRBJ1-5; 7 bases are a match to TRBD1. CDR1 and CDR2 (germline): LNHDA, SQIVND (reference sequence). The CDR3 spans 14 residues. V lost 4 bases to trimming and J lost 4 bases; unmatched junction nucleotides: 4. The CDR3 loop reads CASSTGTANQPQHF. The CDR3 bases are TGTGCCAGTAGTACCGGGACAGCGAATCAGCCCCAGCATTTT. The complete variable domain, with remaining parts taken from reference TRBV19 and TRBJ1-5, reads DGGITQSPKYLFRKEGQNVTLSCEQNLNHDAMYWYRQDPGQGLRLIYYSQIVNDFQKGDIAEGYSVSREKKESFPLTVTSAQKNPTAFYLCASSTGTANQPQHFGDGTRLSIL.

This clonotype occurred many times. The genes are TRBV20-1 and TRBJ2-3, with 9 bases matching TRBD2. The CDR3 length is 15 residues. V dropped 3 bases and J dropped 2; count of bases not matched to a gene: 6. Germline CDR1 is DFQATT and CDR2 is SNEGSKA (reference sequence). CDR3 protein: CSASETSGFTDTQYF. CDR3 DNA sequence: TGCAGTGCTAGCGAGACTAGCGGATTCACAGATACGCAGTATTTT.

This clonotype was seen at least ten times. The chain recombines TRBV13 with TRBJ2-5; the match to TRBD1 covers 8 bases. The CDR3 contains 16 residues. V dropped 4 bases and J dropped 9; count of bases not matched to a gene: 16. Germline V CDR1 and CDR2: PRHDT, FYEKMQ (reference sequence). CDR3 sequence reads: CASSSLSGQAPPSQYF. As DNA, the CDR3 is TGTGCCAGCAGCTCGCTTTCGGGACAGGCTCCCCCGTCCCAGTACTTC.

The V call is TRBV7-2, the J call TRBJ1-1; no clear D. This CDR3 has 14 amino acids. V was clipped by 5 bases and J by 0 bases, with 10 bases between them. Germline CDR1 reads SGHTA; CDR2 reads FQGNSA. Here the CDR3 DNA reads TGTGCCAGCAGCCTTTGGACCCTGAACACTGAAGCTTTCTTT. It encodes CASSLWTLNTEAFF.